This passage covers 3 T cell receptor beta chains from one sample sequenced in a study of regulatory T cells in long-lasting Graves disease. The time point denotes: persistent/refractory GD, antithyroid drugs over 5 years with positive TRAb. The TCR library was made from RNA extracted from PBMCs. Relying on iRepertoire HTBI primers and Arm-PCR of CDR3 regions, the team built TCR beta libraries. TCRdb analysed the multiplex PCR reads with MiXCR anew, one entry per CDR3 protein. The repertoire includes 350,000 to 450,000 distinct CDR3 sequences, roughly 25% of them detected once, and roughly a quarter sits in the top ten. This material consisted of peripheral blood mononuclear cells (PBMCs), taken when the disease was refractory, from a patient treated with antithyroid drugs. The receptors were gathered from a woman aged 40 to 50 with Graves disease.

The chain couples TRBV20-1 to TRBJ2-5, with 7 bases lining up with TRBD1. The CDR3 is 16 amino acids. V gave up 3 bases and J gave up 2 bases; unmatched junction bases: 12. Looked up from germline, CDR1 is DFQATT and CDR2 is SNEGSKA (reference sequence). Here the CDR3 DNA reads TGCAGTGCTAGGGTGCGAGGGGGCTCGTCACAAGAGACCCAGTACTTC. This gives the protein CSARVRGGSSQETQYF.

The rearrangement links TRBV10-3 to TRBJ1-3; D may be TRBD1 (6 bases). Trimming removed 6 bases from V and 0 bases from J, with 9 bases in between. Per the germline V gene, CDR1 is ENHRY and CDR2 is SYGVKD. CDR3 length: 14 amino acids. CDR3 amino acids: CAIRDRSSGNTIYF. CDR3 sequence (DNA): TGTGCCATCAGAGACAGGAGCTCTGGAAACACCATATATTTT.

The sample holds many counts of this clonotype. The gene calls are TRBV12-3 or TRBV12-4 and TRBJ2-7, with D uncertain. There are 11 residues in the CDR3. V dropped 6 bases and J dropped 6 bases, with 9 bases sitting between them. The CDR3 loop is CASRERFEQYF. Here the CDR3 DNA reads TGTGCCAGCAGAGAAAGGTTCGAGCAGTACTTC.